Listed below are T cell receptor beta chains from one sample, sequenced in a study of immune characterization of retroperitoneal liposarcoma. From the PCR reads, TCRdb called clonotypes with MiXCR, one entry per CDR3 protein. The sample has around 11,000 distinct CDR3 sequences, around a quarter seen once; the top ten hold 8.3%. Sequencing was done on a sample of tumor tissue. The receptors were sampled from a male donor with retroperitoneal liposarcoma. The CDR3 runs from the conserved cysteine through the conserved F or W. A D gene is named only where the DNA matches it firmly. Clone size is stated in some rows and not others, as once, few, many or a class when expanded.

J gene	clone size	V gene	D gene	CDR3 protein	CDR3 DNA
TRBJ2-7	few	TRBV11-2	TRBD2	CASSGPGLAGGNEQYF	TGTGCCAGCAGCGGCCCGGGACTAGCGGGAGGAAATGAGCAGTACTTC
TRBJ2-1	many	TRBV11-2	TRBD2	CASSNSGTEFF	TGTGCCAGCAGCAATAGCGGGACGGAGTTCTTC
TRBJ2-3	few	TRBV12-3/TRBV12-4	.	CASSLGTQYF	TGTGCCAGCAGTTTGGGTACGCAGTATTTT
TRBJ2-3	medium-sized	TRBV6-1	.	CASGGLDADTQYF	TGTGCCAGCGGAGGGTTAGACGCAGATACGCAGTATTTT
TRBJ1-3	few	TRBV12-3/TRBV12-4	.	CASSEAREANTIYF	TGTGCCAGCAGTGAAGCCAGGGAGGCAAACACCATATATTTT
TRBJ2-1	few	TRBV24-1	TRBD1	CATSDSGRGPSGPNNEQFF	TGTGCCACCAGTGATTCCGGCAGGGGGCCCTCCGGACCCAACAATGAGCAGTTCTTC
TRBJ2-7	many	TRBV6-6	.	CASSYSGWYEQYF	TGTGCCAGCAGTTACTCGGGGTGGTACGAGCAGTACTTC
TRBJ2-1	many	TRBV6-5	.	CASSYFSSEQFF	TGTGCCAGCAGTTACTTTTCATCCGAGCAGTTCTTC
TRBJ2-2	.	TRBV7-2	.	CASSSSGPGELFF	TGTGCCAGCAGCTCTAGTGGTCCCGGGGAGCTGTTTTTT
TRBJ2-1	.	TRBV4-1	TRBD2	CASSQWTSGRNYNEQFF	TGCGCCAGCAGCCAATGGACTAGCGGGAGAAACTACAATGAGCAGTTCTTC
TRBJ2-7	.	TRBV7-8	.	CASSLHTDSTYF	TGTGCCAGCAGCTTACATACCGACAGCACGTACTTC
TRBJ1-4	.	TRBV7-2	.	CASSFSGPNEKLFF	TGTGCCAGCAGCTTTTCCGGCCCTAATGAAAAACTGTTTTTT
TRBJ2-7	.	TRBV27	.	CASSFRASYEQYF	TGTGCCAGCAGTTTCCGGGCGTCCTACGAGCAGTACTTC
TRBJ2-7	.	TRBV6-6	TRBD1	CASSYVDRGGEQYF	TGTGCCAGCAGTTACGTTGACAGGGGCGGCGAGCAGTACTTC
TRBJ2-1	.	TRBV25-1	.	CASSESRSEQFF	TGTGCCAGCAGTGAATCCCGGAGCGAGCAGTTCTTC
TRBJ1-6	many	TRBV12-3/TRBV12-4	.	CASRGTYNSPLHF	TGTGCCAGCAGAGGCACCTATAATTCACCCCTCCACTTT
TRBJ2-5	.	TRBV7-2	.	CASSLAGGAQETQYF	TGTGCCAGCAGCTTAGCGGGGGGGGCCCAAGAGACCCAGTACTTC
TRBJ1-5	few	TRBV6-2/TRBV6-3	.	CASTNDGWGNQPQHF	TGTGCCAGCACCAACGACGGGTGGGGCAATCAGCCCCAGCATTTT
TRBJ2-1	.	TRBV6-1	.	CASRDFSREQFF	TGTGCCAGCAGAGACTTTAGCCGGGAGCAGTTCTTC
TRBJ2-5	many	TRBV11-3	TRBD2	CASSLGGLPSYNEQYF	TGTGCCAGCAGCTTAGGGGGACTACCTTCATACAATGAGCAGTACTTC
TRBJ2-1	many	TRBV6-1	.	CASTLYSGRGEQFF	TGTGCCAGCACCTTGTATTCAGGGAGAGGAGAGCAGTTCTTC
TRBJ2-2	many	TRBV12-3/TRBV12-4	.	CASSLSSRHGELFF	TGTGCCAGCAGTTTAAGCTCCAGGCACGGGGAGCTGTTTTTT
TRBJ2-7	large	TRBV6-1	TRBD2	CASSSPGTSSYNEQYF	TGTGCCAGCAGTTCTCCCGGGACTAGCTCCTACAATGAGCAGTACTTC
TRBJ2-3	.	TRBV5-3	TRBD1	CASSVGQRTDTQYF	TGTGCCAGCAGCGTGGGACAGCGCACAGATACGCAGTATTTT
TRBJ2-5	.	TRBV27	.	CASSRRAASGETQYF	TGTGCCAGCAGTCGTCGGGCAGCTTCTGGGGAGACCCAGTACTTC
TRBJ2-3	few	TRBV27	.	CASSFAFSTDTQYF	TGTGCCAGCAGTTTTGCCTTTAGCACAGATACGCAGTATTTT
TRBJ2-7	few	TRBV6-1	.	CASSVRTASYEQYF	TGTGCCAGCAGTGTACGGACAGCCTCCTACGAGCAGTACTTC
TRBJ2-3	few	TRBV6-4	TRBD2	CASSEVGGPGDTQYF	TGTGCCAGCAGTGAGGTGGGAGGGCCCGGAGATACGCAGTATTTT
TRBJ2-1	medium-sized	TRBV7-6	TRBD2	CASSPRETQFF	TGTGCCAGCAGCCCGCGGGAGACCCAGTTCTTC